The 29 T cell receptor beta chains reported below all come from one sample, sequenced in a study of CD8+CD57+ T cells in acquired aplastic anemia. Using genomic DNA as the template, TCR beta VDJ and CDR3 profiling was carried out. MiXCR, applied by TCRdb to the reads, yields one record per CDR3 protein. The table has roughly 80,000 distinct CDR3 sequences, around 44% seen once; the top ten hold 66%. The sequencing input was sorted CD4+, CD8+, or CD8+CD57+ T cells (not recorded which) from PBMCs. The receptors here all came from a human donor in good health, serving as a control.

The chain employs TRBV29-1 and TRBJ1-1; maybe TRBD1 (6 bases). This CDR3 spans 14 amino acids. CDR1 is SQVTM and CDR2 is ANQGSEA in the germline V gene. Trimming cost V 6 bases and J 5 bases, with 19 bases left between them. For the CDR3, the DNA is TGCAGCGTAAGGTCACCGGGACAATCAACTGAAGCTTTCTTT. This gives the protein CSVRSPGQSTEAFF.

This clonotype was observed many times. The chain links TRBV9 to TRBJ1-1; D unclear. V was clipped by 0 bases and J by 6 bases, with 12 bases between them. The CDR3 has 14 residues. Germline V lookup: CDR1 SGDLS, CDR2 YYNGEE. Written as DNA, the CDR3 is TGTGCCAGCAGCGTAGGATATGGGAAGGCTGAAGCTTTCTTT. This translates into CASSVGYGKAEAFF. The whole variable domain, remainder taken from reference TRBV9 and TRBJ1-1, is DSGVTQTPKHLITATGQRVTLRCSPRSGDLSVYWYQQSLDQGLQFLIQYYNGEERAKGNILERFSAQQFPDLHSELNLSSLELGDSALYFCASSVGYGKAEAFFGQGTRLTVV.

The table lists this clonotype with many counts. V is TRBV9 and J is TRBJ2-7, with D uncertain. V was shortened by 0 bases and J by 4 bases, with 8 bases between the two germline ends. Germline loops: CDR1 SGDLS, CDR2 YYNGEE. This CDR3 spans 13 amino acids. The chain's CDR3 is CASSVGAAYEQYF. CDR3 coding DNA: TGTGCCAGCAGCGTAGGGGCGGCTTACGAGCAGTACTTC.

This clonotype was detected many times. The rearrangement links TRBV10-2 to TRBJ1-1; the D is unclear. The CDR3 totals 12 residues. V shed 5 bases and J shed 8 bases, with 12 bases lying between them. Germline CDR1 is WSHSY and CDR2 is SAAADI. The CDR3 sequence is CASSRDAVEAFF. For the CDR3, the DNA is TGCGCCAGCAGTAGGGATGCAGTCGAAGCTTTCTTT.

This clonotype showed up many times. This chain joins TRBV11-2 and TRBJ2-3, with no clear D. V gave up 6 bases and J gave up 2 bases, with 9 bases separating them. The CDR3 runs to 13 residues. CDR1 and CDR2 (germline): SGHAT, FQNNGV. The CDR3 is CASRSIDTDTQYF. The CDR3 DNA follows: TGTGCCAGCAGGAGCATTGACACAGATACGCAGTATTTT.

This chain joins TRBV15 and TRBJ2-7; tentative D call: TRBD2 (6 bases). In germline, CDR1 is LNHNV, CDR2 YYDKDF (reference sequence). This CDR3 has 15 amino acids. V shed 0 bases and J shed 2 bases, with 11 bases lying between them. This CDR3 reads CATSRDSGRAYEQYF. The CDR3 bases are TGTGCCACCAGCAGAGATTCCGGGAGAGCCTACGAGCAGTACTTC.

The chain joins TRBV27 to TRBJ1-6, with TRBD1 identical over 9 bases. The CDR3 has 16 residues. Germline CDR1 MNHEY, CDR2 SMNVEV (reference sequence). Trimming cost V 6 bases and J 8 bases; bases outside gene matches: 11. As DNA, the CDR3 is TGTGCCAGCAGCCGCTCCGGGACAGGGATTGATTCACCCCTCCACTTT. It yields the protein CASSRSGTGIDSPLHF.

This clonotype was counted at least ten times. The chain uses TRBV10-2 and TRBJ2-1; perhaps TRBD2 as D (5 bases). The CDR3 sequence is 18 residues long. Germline values: CDR1 WSHSY, CDR2 SAAADI. Between the trimmed V and J ends, which lost 6 bases and 5 bases, there was a span of 26 bases. CDR3 residues: CASSSHPTSLGVHNEQFF. CDR3 coding DNA: TGCGCCAGCAGCTCTCATCCCACTAGTTTAGGCGTTCACAATGAGCAGTTCTTC.

This chain uses TRBV19 with TRBJ1-6; the match to TRBD1 covers 7 bases. The germline CDR1 and CDR2 sequences are LNHDA and SQIVND (reference sequence). The CDR3 loop spans 15 amino acids. After removal of 5 bases from V and 10 bases from J, the junction contained 11 bases not matched to a gene. CDR3: CASSEGAGVGSPLHF. The CDR3 DNA is TGTGCCAGTAGTGAGGGGGCAGGAGTGGGCTCACCCCTCCACTTT.

The rearrangement uses TRBV12-3 or TRBV12-4 and TRBJ2-5, with 7 bases lining up with TRBD2. The CDR3 sequence is 14 residues long. Trimming at V came to 9 bases and at J to 11 bases, leaving 18 bases not matched to a gene. The CDR3 bases are TGTGCCAGTTTAGCGGGTCTCCAAGACAATGAGCAGTACTTC. It is translated as CASLAGLQDNEQYF.

The gene calls are TRBV27 and TRBJ1-2, with D unclear. Germline assignment: CDR1 MNHEY and CDR2 SMNVEV (reference sequence). Trimming stripped 4 bases from V and 6 bases from J, with 12 bases between. This CDR3 is built from 13 residues. CDR3 DNA: TGTGCCAGCAGTTCCGGGTTTACAAATGGCTACACCTTC. Amino acids: CASSSGFTNGYTF.

The chain links TRBV11-1 to TRBJ2-6, with 7 positions matching TRBD2. Germline trimming cut 2 bases from V and 0 bases from J; bases unmatched to any gene: 7. This CDR3 is 18 amino acids long. Germline CDR1 is SGHAT and CDR2 is FQDESV (reference sequence). The CDR3 loop reads CASSLWEGINSGANVLTF. CDR3 bases: TGTGCCAGCAGCTTATGGGAGGGGATAAACTCTGGGGCCAACGTCCTGACTTTC.

A note on this clonotype: Just one base apart from a much larger clone, this may be a read error. This CDR3 fails to terminate in the conserved phenylalanine or tryptophan, so it likely reflects a read error. This rearrangement joins TRBV9 to TRBJ1-3; 8 bases are shared with TRBD1. This CDR3 has 15 amino acids. Germline lookup yields CDR1 SGDLS and CDR2 YYNGEE. Trimming took 4 bases from V and 6 from J; bases not matched to a gene: 9. The CDR3 sequence: CASSRPGQGLNTIYL. CDR3 nucleotide sequence: TGTGCCAGCAGCAGACCCGGACAGGGCTTAAACACCATATATCTT.

This clonotype appeared a single time. V gene TRBV2 combines with J gene TRBJ2-1; TRBD2 matches at 10 bases. Germline V gives CDR1 SNHLY, CDR2 FYNNEI. This CDR3 has 13 amino acids. V shed 7 bases, J shed 7 bases, and the junction held 4 bases outside the gene matches. The CDR3 is CASKREGLNEQFF. For the CDR3, the DNA is TGTGCCAGCAAGCGGGAGGGCCTTAATGAGCAGTTCTTC.

This clonotype occurred many times. This sequence joins TRBV14 and TRBJ2-7, with D maybe TRBD1 (6 bases). CDR1 and CDR2 (germline): SGHDN, FVKESK. The V gene lost 1 base and the J gene lost 6 bases, with 13 bases spanning the gap. The CDR3 has 14 residues. As DNA, the CDR3 is TGTGCCAGCAGCCAAGCCCCAGGGGAGTTCGAGCAGTACTTC. Translation: CASSQAPGEFEQYF.

V usage is TRBV10-3 and J usage is TRBJ1-1; D is ambiguous. V was clipped by 8 bases and J by 5 bases, with 15 bases between them. The germline V gene has CDR1 ENHRY and CDR2 SYGVKD. The length of the CDR3 is 13 residues. The CDR3 sequence: CAIVNDALTEAFF. The CDR3 nucleotides are TGTGCCATCGTTAACGATGCACTGACTGAAGCTTTCTTT.

This clonotype showed up many times. DNA for the CDR3: TGTGCCAGCACCGGCATGCAGGACACCGGGGAGCTGTTTTTT. This translates into CASTGMQDTGELFF. This rearrangement joins TRBV9 to TRBJ2-2; D unclear. Trimming removed 6 bases at V and 3 bases at J, with 12 bases between. CDR1 is SGDLS, CDR2 YYNGEE, per germline. The CDR3 is 14 amino acids.

In regard to this clonotype: Since a much larger clone is just one base distant, this may be a read error. The chain has TRBV19 and TRBJ2-3, with 7 bases that match TRBD2. The CDR3 has 15 residues. Germline V lookup: CDR1 LNHDA, CDR2 SQIVND (reference sequence). Losses at the gene ends were 5 bases for V and 4 bases for J; bases not matched to a gene: 9. In nucleotides, the CDR3 is TGTGCCAGTAGTGTTAGGACTAGTAATTCAGATACGCAGTATTTT. It specifies CASSVRTSNSDTQYF.

V is TRBV10-1 and J is TRBJ2-6; tentatively, D is TRBD1 (5 bases). Trimming took 0 bases from V and 2 from J, leaving 11 bases between them. Germline CDR1 and CDR2: WNHNN and SYGVQD (reference sequence). The CDR3 totals 17 residues. The CDR3 spells CASSESQGYTGANVLTF. DNA for the CDR3: TGCGCCAGCAGTGAGTCCCAGGGATATACTGGGGCCAACGTCCTGACTTTC.

The DNA for the CDR3 is TGTGCCATCAGTCCGACAGGGGGCAATTCACCCCTCCACTTT. Its translation: CAISPTGGNSPLHF. The V and J genes are TRBV10-3 and TRBJ1-6, with 10 bases lining up with TRBD1. CDR3 length equals 14 residues. The germline V gene encodes CDR1 ENHRY and CDR2 SYGVKD. With 5 bases clipped from V and 7 bases from J, the junction kept 2 bases outside the gene matches.

This chain joins TRBV25-1 and TRBJ1-1; possible D gene TRBD1, 5 bases. The CDR3 is made up of 13 amino acids. With 0 bases removed from V and 7 bases from J, the gap between germline ends came to 9 bases. From germline, CDR1 is MGHDK and CDR2 SYGVNS. The DNA of the CDR3 is TGTGCCAGCAGTGAATACGGGGCAGGTGAAGCTTTCTTT. This codes for CASSEYGAGEAFF.

This rearrangement joins TRBV6-4 to TRBJ1-2; 8 bases match TRBD1. The CDR3 is 13 residues long. The germline V gene encodes CDR1 MRHNA and CDR2 SNTAGT. Germline trimming cut 6 bases from V and 6 bases from J; bases unmatched to any gene: 6. The CDR3 is CASRDRAQDGYTF. The CDR3 DNA is TGTGCCAGCAGGGACAGGGCGCAGGATGGCTACACCTTC.

This clonotype was seen ten or more times. This chain links TRBV10-2 with TRBJ2-5; 10 bases are a match to TRBD2. This CDR3 is 14 amino acids long. Germline V gene lookup returns CDR1 WSHSY and CDR2 SAAADI. After removal of 5 bases from V and 7 bases from J, the junction contained 7 bases not matched to a gene. CDR3 loop: CASSPSGGQRTQYF. CDR3 sequence (DNA): TGCGCCAGCAGTCCTAGCGGGGGCCAACGGACCCAGTACTTC.

This clonotype was counted once. A junction end diverges from the germline sequence, so it may reflect a read error. The J gene is TRBJ2-3, the V gene TRBV10-2; 11 bases fit TRBD2. In germline, CDR1 is WSHSY, CDR2 SAAADI. The CDR3 consists of 15 residues. The CDR3 DNA reads TGTGCCATCAGTGATAGCGGGGGGGCAGCAGATACGCAGTATTTT. It translates to CAISDSGGAADTQYF.

This clonotype was seen many times. The chain employs TRBV24-1 and TRBJ2-1, with 10 bases lining up with TRBD1. The V segment lost 4 bases and the J segment 1 base; nucleotides outside the gene matches: 12. There are 19 residues in the CDR3. CDR1 is KGHDR, CDR2 SFDVKD, per germline. The CDR3 loop is CATSDTTGGWGGSYNEQFF. The CDR3 region has the DNA TGTGCCACCAGTGACACGACAGGGGGCTGGGGTGGGTCCTACAATGAGCAGTTCTTC.

CDR3 nucleotide sequence: TGTGCCAGCAGTTCAAAGGGACAGGGGGCCGGCTACACCTTC. It translates to CASSSKGQGAGYTF. This chain joins TRBV12-3 or TRBV12-4 and TRBJ1-2, with TRBD1 matching 12 bases. Unmatched junction bases numbered 5, after V lost 4 bases and J lost 8 bases. CDR3 length: 14 residues.

This clonotype was seen ten or more times. The chain carries TRBV19 and TRBJ1-1; possibly TRBD1 for D (5 bases). Germline V CDR1 and CDR2: LNHDA, SQIVND (reference sequence). The CDR3 sequence is 14 residues long. The ends were cut back, 4 bases at V and 0 bases at J, with 9 bases in the middle. The CDR3: CASSTWGVNTEAFF. CDR3 sequence (DNA): TGTGCCAGTAGTACATGGGGGGTGAACACTGAAGCTTTCTTT.

The V gene is TRBV6-5, the J gene TRBJ2-3; D remains ambiguous. The CDR3 has 11 residues. Germline V gene lookup returns CDR1 MNHEY and CDR2 SVGAGI. V lost 4 bases and J 6 bases, leaving 5 bases between the germline ends. The CDR3 sequence: CASSSRDTQYF. CDR3 DNA sequence: TGTGCCAGCAGTTCGAGGGATACGCAGTATTTT.

The gene calls are TRBV19 and TRBJ1-5, with 10 bases that match TRBD1. V was clipped by 9 bases and J by 6 bases; unmatched bases: 8. The CDR3 consists of 14 residues. From germline, CDR1 is LNHDA and CDR2 SQIVND (reference sequence). The CDR3 spells CASTTGGAGQPQHF. In nucleotides, the CDR3 is TGTGCCAGCACGACAGGGGGCGCAGGTCAGCCCCAGCATTTT.